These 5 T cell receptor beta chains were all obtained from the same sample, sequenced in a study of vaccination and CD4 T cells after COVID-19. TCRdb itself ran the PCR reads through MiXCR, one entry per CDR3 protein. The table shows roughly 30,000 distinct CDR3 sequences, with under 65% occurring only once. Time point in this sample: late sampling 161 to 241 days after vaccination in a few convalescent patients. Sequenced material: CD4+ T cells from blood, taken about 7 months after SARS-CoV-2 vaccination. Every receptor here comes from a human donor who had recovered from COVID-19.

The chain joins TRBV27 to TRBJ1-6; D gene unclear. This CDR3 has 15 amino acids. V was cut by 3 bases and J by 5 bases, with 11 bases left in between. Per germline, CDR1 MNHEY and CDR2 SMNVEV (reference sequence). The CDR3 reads CASSFSGFDNSPLHF. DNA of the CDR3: TGTGCCAGCAGTTTCTCGGGTTTTGATAATTCACCCCTCCACTTT.

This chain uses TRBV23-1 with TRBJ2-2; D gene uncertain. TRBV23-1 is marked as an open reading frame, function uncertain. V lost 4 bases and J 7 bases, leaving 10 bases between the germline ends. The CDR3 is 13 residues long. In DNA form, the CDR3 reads TGCGCCAGCAGTCCTAGGGTTGGCGGGGAGCTGTTTTTT. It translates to CASSPRVGGELFF.

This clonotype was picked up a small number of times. CDR3 nucleotides: TGTGCCACCAGTGGCATCCAGGGGAATCAGCCCCAGCATTTT. This encodes CATSGIQGNQPQHF. This chain links TRBV24-1 with TRBJ1-5; the D gene is possibly TRBD1 (6 bases). Germline CDR1 KGHDR, CDR2 SFDVKD. The CDR3 covers 14 residues. Trimming pared 5 bases from V and 4 bases from J, leaving 11 bases between.

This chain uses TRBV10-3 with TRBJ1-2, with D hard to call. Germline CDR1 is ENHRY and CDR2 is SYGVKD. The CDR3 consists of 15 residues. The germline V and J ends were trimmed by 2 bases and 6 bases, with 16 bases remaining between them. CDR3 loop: CAISEEKNLYDGYTF. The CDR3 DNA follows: TGTGCCATCAGTGAGGAGAAGAACCTTTATGATGGCTACACCTTC.

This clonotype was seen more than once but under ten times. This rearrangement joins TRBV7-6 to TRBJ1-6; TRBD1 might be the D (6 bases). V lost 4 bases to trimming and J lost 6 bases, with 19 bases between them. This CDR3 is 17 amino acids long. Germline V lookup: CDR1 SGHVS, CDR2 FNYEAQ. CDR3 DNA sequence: TGTGCCAGCAGCTCTTCCCCTACAGGGATGAGTAATTCACCCCTCCACTTT. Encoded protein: CASSSSPTGMSNSPLHF. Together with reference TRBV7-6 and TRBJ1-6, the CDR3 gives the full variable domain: GAGVSQSPRYKVTKRGQDVALRCDPISGHVSLYWYRQALGQGPEFLTYFNYEAQQDKSGLPNDRFSAERPEGSISTLTIQRTEQRDSAMYRCASSSSPTGMSNSPLHFGNGTRLTVT.